This section outlines one T cell receptor (beta chain) sequence together with its context. This entry belongs to a study of CD8 T cells in Susac syndrome. Germline values: CDR1 GTSNPN, CDR2 SVGIG (reference sequence). The CDR3 contains 12 residues. Losses at the gene ends were 7 bases for V and 4 bases for J; bases not matched to a gene: 3. Reverse transcription of roughly 0.45 to 1 ug RNA was performed with random hexamers. TCRdb reprocessed the immunoSEQ multiplex PCR reads with MiXCR, giving one entry per CDR3 protein. Among around 120,000 distinct CDR3 sequences listed, approximately 93% were seen once.

The sample consisted of CD4+ T cells from PBMCs. The sequence came from a human donor with multiple sclerosis. The chain couples TRBV30 to TRBJ2-7; 11 bases line up with TRBD2. CDR3 in amino acids: CALAGGRYEQYF. The CDR3 bases are TGTGCCTTAGCGGGGGGGCGATACGAGCAGTACTTC. Supplemented by reference TRBV30 and TRBJ2-7, the full variable domain reads SQTIHQWPATLVQPVGSPLSLECTVEGTSNPNLYWYRQAAGRGLQLLFYSVGIGQISSEVPQNLSASRPQDRQFILSSKKLLLSDSGFYLCALAGGRYEQYFGPGTRLTVT.